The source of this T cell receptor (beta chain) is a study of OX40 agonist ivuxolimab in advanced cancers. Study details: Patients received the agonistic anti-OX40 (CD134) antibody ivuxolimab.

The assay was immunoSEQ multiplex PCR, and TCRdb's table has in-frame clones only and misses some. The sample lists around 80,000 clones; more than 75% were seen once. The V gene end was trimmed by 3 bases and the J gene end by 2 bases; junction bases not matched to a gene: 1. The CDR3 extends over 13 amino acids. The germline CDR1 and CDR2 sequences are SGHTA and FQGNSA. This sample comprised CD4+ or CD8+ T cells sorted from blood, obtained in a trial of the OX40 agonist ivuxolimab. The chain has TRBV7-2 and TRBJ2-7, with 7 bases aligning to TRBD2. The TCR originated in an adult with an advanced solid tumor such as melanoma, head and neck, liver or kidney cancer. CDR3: CASSFAGAYEQYF. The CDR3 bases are TGTGCCAGCAGCTTCGCGGGGGCCTACGAGCAGTACTTC.